Below are 9 T cell receptor beta chains sequenced from a single sample in a study of T-cell reconstitution after alpha-beta-depleted transplantation in children. The library targeted TCRbeta and was prepared with unique molecular identifiers. TCRdb re-called the PCR reads with MiXCR, one entry per CDR3 protein. The sample has 350,000 to 400,000 distinct CDR3 sequences; about an eighth are singletons. Sequencing used PBMCs, obtained from the stem cell graft. The receptors derive from a human donor who donated a stem cell graft to a child with Fanconi anemia.

V gene TRBV29-1 combines with J gene TRBJ2-3, with D possibly being TRBD2 (6 bases). The CDR3 has 14 amino acids. Germline V gives CDR1 SQVTM, CDR2 ANQGSEA. V gave up 7 bases and J gave up 1 base, with 15 bases separating them. CDR3 sequence: CSARSGWGTDTQYF. The CDR3 DNA sequence: TGCAGCGCTCGGAGCGGGTGGGGCACAGATACGCAGTATTTT.

This clonotype was counted a few times. The chain has TRBV12-3 or TRBV12-4 and TRBJ1-1, with D unresolved. The CDR3 is 14 residues long. V lost 7 bases and J lost 1, with 13 bases in between. In DNA, the CDR3 is TGTGCCAGCACCACTGGGCAACCGAACACTGAAGCTTTCTTT. This sequence encodes CASTTGQPNTEAFF.

J is TRBJ2-1 and V is TRBV5-6; the D gene is possibly TRBD1 (5 bases). The CDR3 runs to 17 residues. V dropped 3 bases and J dropped 7 bases, with 23 bases sitting between them. Germline CDR1 reads SGHDT; CDR2 reads YYEEEE. CDR3 loop: CASSSPGRQGQGNEQFF. CDR3 DNA: TGTGCCAGCAGCTCTCCCGGGCGGCAGGGCCAGGGTAATGAGCAGTTCTTC. Full variable domain (remainder filled in from reference TRBV5-6 and TRBJ2-1): DAGVTQSPTHLIKTRGQQVTLRCSPKSGHDTVSWYQQALGQGPQFIFQYYEEEERQRGNFPDRFSGHQFPNYSSELNVNALLLGDSALYLCASSSPGRQGQGNEQFFGPGTRLTVL.

The chain couples TRBV5-1 to TRBJ1-1, with TRBD1 as a possible D gene (5 bases). The CDR3 is made up of 14 amino acids. With 6 bases removed from V and 0 bases from J, the gap between germline ends came to 12 bases. CDR1 and CDR2 (germline): SGHRS, YFSETQ. The CDR3 spells CASTASRVNTEAFF. The CDR3 DNA reads TGCGCCAGCACTGCGTCCAGGGTGAACACTGAAGCTTTCTTT.

The chain uses TRBV6-1 and TRBJ2-7, with 10 bases fitting TRBD2. Germline trimming cut 6 bases from V and 6 bases from J; bases unmatched to any gene: 5. The V gene's germline CDR1 is MNHNS and CDR2 SASEGT. This CDR3 comprises 13 residues. CDR3 amino acids: CASRIAGGSEQYF. Here the CDR3 DNA reads TGTGCCAGCAGGATAGCGGGGGGCTCCGAGCAGTACTTC.

This clonotype was observed a few times. The chain carries TRBV29-1 and TRBJ1-2, with TRBD1 as a possible D gene (6 bases). Germline V gives CDR1 SQVTM, CDR2 ANQGSEA. V lost 3 bases to trimming and J lost 3 bases, with 17 bases between them. The CDR3 length is 15 residues. The CDR3 DNA is TGCAGCGTTGACCGGACAGCCGCAAACTACTATGGCTACACCTTC. Its translation: CSVDRTAANYYGYTF.

The table lists this clonotype with a few counts. The rearrangement joins TRBV5-1 to TRBJ2-2, with 7 bases aligning to TRBD1. This CDR3 region has 13 residues. Losses at the gene ends were 8 bases for V and 4 bases for J; bases not matched to a gene: 5. Germline values: CDR1 SGHRS, CDR2 YFSETQ. CDR3 DNA: TGCGCCAGTGGGGACAGTGGCACCGGGGAGCTGTTTTTT. Residues: CASGDSGTGELFF. The full variable domain, rest sourced from reference TRBV5-1 and TRBJ2-2, is KAGVTQTPRYLIKTRGQQVTLSCSPISGHRSVSWYQQTPGQGLQFLFEYFSETQRNKGNFPGRFSGRQFSNSRSEMNVSTLELGDSALYLCASGDSGTGELFFGEGSRLTVL.

The chain employs TRBV3-1 and TRBJ2-2, with D uncertain. In germline, CDR1 is LGHDT, CDR2 YNNKEL (reference sequence). The CDR3 runs 15 residues. V lost 4 bases to trimming and J lost 5 bases, with 14 bases between them. For the CDR3, the DNA is TGTGCCAGCAGCCCCGGGCAGCTAACAACCGGGGAGCTGTTTTTT. This encodes CASSPGQLTTGELFF.

This clonotype was seen a few times. The J gene is TRBJ2-1, the V gene TRBV7-9; D gene ambiguous. Germline loops: CDR1 SEHNR, CDR2 FQNEAQ (reference sequence). V gave up 4 bases and J gave up 8 bases, with 18 bases separating them. This CDR3 has 15 amino acids. The CDR3 sequence: CASSWTGPPRDEQFF. The CDR3, as DNA: TGTGCCAGCAGCTGGACCGGCCCCCCAAGGGATGAGCAGTTCTTC.